What follows are 19 T cell receptor beta chains derived from one specimen sequenced in a study of T cells in Graves' hyperthyroidism and ophthalmopathy. From RNA transcripts, TCR beta CDR3 regions were amplified. A first-round RT-PCR of the TCR CDR3 used the HTBI primer set. One entry per CDR3 protein, called by TCRdb with MiXCR from the multiplex PCR reads. Among a few hundred thousand distinct CDR3 sequences listed, approximately 14% were seen once. Sequencing was carried out using blood. All receptors derive from a woman in her thirties or forties with Graves' hyperthyroidism.

This clonotype has ten or more counts. The chain is built from TRBV11-1 and TRBJ1-2, with 8 bases identical to TRBD1. Germline CDR1 is SGHAT and CDR2 is FQDESV (reference sequence). J lost 1 base, V lost 3 bases, and 10 bases had no gene match. The CDR3 extends over 17 amino acids. CDR3 amino acids: CASSLGAGTGNNYGYTF. The CDR3 DNA is TGTGCCAGCAGCTTGGGAGCCGGGACAGGAAATAACTATGGCTACACCTTC.

The chain carries TRBV7-6 and TRBJ1-2, with 9 bases fitting TRBD1. Trimming cost V 5 bases and J 6 bases; bases outside gene matches: 7. The CDR3 covers 14 residues. Germline CDR1 is SGHVS and CDR2 is FNYEAQ. The CDR3 bases are TGTGCCAGCAGCCTCGGACAGGGGAGCAATGGCTACACCTTC. It yields the protein CASSLGQGSNGYTF.

This clonotype has just a few counts. The chain carries TRBV20-1 and TRBJ1-1, with D uncertain. This CDR3 contains 14 residues. The ends were cut back, 3 bases at V and 1 base at J, with 12 bases in the middle. Germline V CDR1 and CDR2: DFQATT, SNEGSKA (reference sequence). Written as DNA, the CDR3 is TGCAGTGCTAGGTTCGGGCCTAGGAACACTGAAGCTTTCTTT. Translation: CSARFGPRNTEAFF.

This clonotype was observed a few times. V and J are TRBV12-5 and TRBJ1-2, with 7 bases lining up with TRBD1. Germline V gives CDR1 LGHNT, CDR2 FRNRAP. CDR3 length: 18 residues. The V and J ends lost 2 bases and 4 bases, in that order; junction bases with no gene match: 16. CDR3 protein: CASGLFGGQTDPPYGYTF. In DNA form, the CDR3 reads TGTGCTAGTGGTTTGTTTGGGGGACAGACAGACCCCCCCTATGGCTACACCTTC.

This clonotype was observed many times. The chain joins TRBV19 to TRBJ1-1; D remains ambiguous. This CDR3 is 14 amino acids long. V was trimmed by 3 bases and J by 2 bases, leaving 10 bases between them. Germline values: CDR1 LNHDA, CDR2 SQIVND (reference sequence). The CDR3 region is CASSISSSNTEAFF. The CDR3 DNA follows: TGTGCCAGTAGTATCTCCTCAAGTAACACTGAAGCTTTCTTT.

In this sample, this clonotype turned up many times. The J gene is TRBJ2-3, the V gene TRBV30, with 11 bases aligning to TRBD2. The CDR3 sequence is 13 residues long. V lost 5 bases, J lost 9 bases, and 7 bases stayed unmatched. Per the germline V gene, CDR1 is GTSNPN and CDR2 is SVGIG (reference sequence). For the CDR3, the DNA is TGTGCCTGGGGAAGACTAGCGGGAAACACGCAGTATTTT. This encodes CAWGRLAGNTQYF.

The table lists this clonotype with a few counts. The V and J genes are TRBV27 and TRBJ1-1; D is ambiguous. The V end lost 7 bases, the J end lost 6 bases, and 15 bases lay between the germline ends. CDR1 MNHEY and CDR2 SMNVEV come from the germline V gene (reference sequence). This CDR3 has 13 residues. CDR3 protein: CASTSLGWAEAFF. In DNA form, the CDR3 reads TGTGCCAGCACCTCCTTGGGGTGGGCTGAAGCTTTCTTT.

The chain combines TRBV12-3 or TRBV12-4 with TRBJ1-2; 10 nucleotides align to TRBD1. V trimming: 6 bases; J trimming: 4 bases; junction bases outside the gene matches: 5. The CDR3 length is 14 residues. CDR3 protein: CASSTWDRGYGYTF. The DNA for the CDR3 is TGTGCCAGCAGCACCTGGGACAGGGGCTATGGCTACACCTTC.

This clonotype showed up many times. CDR3 sequence: CATSRPGTESYNEQFF. DNA of the CDR3: TGTGCCACCAGCCGGCCCGGGACGGAGAGCTACAATGAGCAGTTCTTC. The chain combines TRBV19 with TRBJ2-1, with D perhaps TRBD1 or TRBD2 (5 bases each). The CDR3 totals 16 residues. The V end was cut by 10 bases, the J end by 3 bases, with 22 bases between. The germline gives CDR1 LNHDA, CDR2 SQIVND (reference sequence).

The chain uses TRBV6-1 and TRBJ2-2; the match to TRBD2 covers 13 bases. Germline CDR1 reads MNHNS; CDR2 reads SASEGT. V lost 7 bases and J lost 5; bases outside the gene matches: 4. This CDR3 is built from 15 residues. In DNA, the CDR3 is TGTGCCAGCAAACTAGCGGGAGGGGGGACCGGGGAGCTGTTTTTT. Its translation is CASKLAGGGTGELFF.

This clonotype was seen many times. The V call is TRBV20-1, the J call TRBJ2-7; 7 bases map to TRBD2. Trimming at V came to 0 bases and at J to 5 bases, leaving 13 bases not matched to a gene. There are 16 residues in the CDR3. Germline loops: CDR1 DFQATT, CDR2 SNEGSKA (reference sequence). The CDR3 DNA is TGCAGTGCTAGAGACAACCAGAAGACTAGCCGGGACGAGCAGTACTTC. Its protein product is CSARDNQKTSRDEQYF.

A note on this clonotype: This may stem from a read error, because a much larger clone lies one nucleotide away. The chain uses TRBV18 and TRBJ2-7; D is unresolved. The V and J ends lost 3 bases and 6 bases respectively, with 18 bases between them. The CDR3 runs 15 residues. Germline CDR1 is KGHSH and CDR2 is LQKENI. As DNA, the CDR3 is TGTGCCAGCTCACCGAGGAGTGCGACGGCAGGCGAGCAGTACTTC. Protein: CASSPRSATAGEQYF.

This clonotype has at least ten counts. The chain employs TRBV6-1 and TRBJ1-1; D is unresolved. The CDR3 consists of 16 residues. Germline lookup yields CDR1 MNHNS and CDR2 SASEGT. Trimming removed 6 bases at V and 3 bases at J, with 20 bases between. The CDR3 sequence is CASRPRYEGFDTEAFF. For the CDR3, the DNA is TGTGCCAGCAGACCGAGATATGAAGGGTTCGACACTGAAGCTTTCTTT.

This clonotype was picked up a small number of times. V and J are TRBV4-1 and TRBJ2-1; D remains ambiguous. V was cut by 1 base and J by 3 bases, with 10 bases left in between. Germline assignment: CDR1 MGHRA and CDR2 YSYEKL. The CDR3 loop spans 15 amino acids. The CDR3 region has the DNA TGCGCCAGCAGCCAAGTGTCTGTTAGCTACAATGAGCAGTTCTTC. Protein: CASSQVSVSYNEQFF.

This clonotype was seen at least ten times. V is TRBV3-1 and J is TRBJ1-1; TRBD1 matches at 8 bases. With V trimmed by 1 base and J by 5 bases, 6 bases remained unmatched. The CDR3 has 15 amino acids. Germline V gene data show CDR1 as LGHDT and CDR2 as YNNKEL (reference sequence). The CDR3 DNA reads TGTGCCAGCAGCCAAGGCCAGGGGGCAAAGACTGAAGCTTTCTTT. Its protein is CASSQGQGAKTEAFF.

V usage is TRBV12-3 or TRBV12-4 and J usage is TRBJ2-1; 14 nucleotides match TRBD2. V was pared by 6 bases and J by 0 bases, with 7 bases of the junction left unmatched. This CDR3 has 18 residues. CDR3: CASSSGTSGSYSYNEQFF. For the CDR3, the DNA is TGTGCCAGCAGCTCTGGGACTAGCGGGAGTTACTCCTACAATGAGCAGTTCTTC.

This clonotype occurred a few times. At one end, the junction sequence differs from germline, possibly due to a read error. This rearrangement joins TRBV28 to TRBJ2-7, with 8 bases identical to TRBD1. The CDR3 is 15 residues long. Germline CDR1 is MDHEN and CDR2 is SYDVKM. The CDR3, as DNA: TGTGCCAGCAGTTTGTTAGGGACAGGAGCCTACGAGCAGTGCTTC. Its protein is CASSLLGTGAYEQCF.

The genes are TRBV5-1 and TRBJ2-7; D call uncertain. Germline V gene lookup returns CDR1 SGHRS and CDR2 YFSETQ. Trimming stripped 3 bases from V and 4 bases from J, with 11 bases between. The CDR3 is made up of 13 amino acids. The CDR3 nucleotides read TGCGCCAGCAGCTACGGACGGCTTTACGAGCAGTACTTC. Translated, it gives CASSYGRLYEQYF.

This clonotype came up a few times. The J gene is TRBJ2-3, the V gene TRBV7-9; no firm D call. CDR1 SEHNR and CDR2 FQNEAQ come from the germline V gene (reference sequence). V was clipped by 1 base and J by 2 bases, with 13 bases between them. CDR3 length: 16 residues. The CDR3 loop reads CASSLGASSATDTQYF. The CDR3 DNA reads as TGTGCCAGCAGCTTAGGAGCGAGTAGTGCCACAGATACGCAGTATTTT.